The rows below give T cell receptor beta chains drawn from one sample of a study of OX40 agonist ivuxolimab in advanced cancers. Produced via immunoSEQ multiplex PCR; TCRdb's table is partial and in-frame only. Of 45,000 to 65,000 clones listed, less than 90% were seen once; the top ten hold around 14%. The sample here was CD4+ or CD8+ T cells sorted from blood, taken in a trial of the OX40 agonist ivuxolimab. These receptor sequences come from an adult with an advanced solid tumor such as melanoma, head and neck, liver or kidney cancer. Both conserved end residues are part of each CDR3. A D gene is named only where the DNA matches it firmly. Clone size is shown for a subset of rows, as once, few, many or a class of expanded clone.

D	V	J	size	DNA	CDR3
NA	TRBV10-3	TRBJ1-1	once	TGTGCCATCAGTGAGCTCCAGGGATGGAACACTGAAGCTTTCTTT	CAISELQGWNTEAFF
TRBD1	TRBV16	TRBJ2-7	NA	TGTGCCAGCACCCTGACAGGGGCCGCCTACGAGCAGTACTTC	CASTLTGAAYEQYF
NA	TRBV9	TRBJ1-6	NA	TGTGCCAGCAGCCAGACAGGCTATAATTCACCCCTCCACTTT	CASSQTGYNSPLHF
NA	TRBV2	TRBJ1-2	NA	TGTGCCAGCAGCCTCTTTTCCCTTGACAAAACCTATGGCTACACCTTC	CASSLFSLDKTYGYTF
TRBD1	TRBV19	TRBJ1-1	NA	TGTGCCAGTAGACCGGGGTCGGACAGGGATGTGTGGGGGAACACTGAAGCTTTCTTT	CASRPGSDRDVWGNTEAFF
TRBD1	TRBV5-1	TRBJ2-7	NA	TGCGCCAGCAGTCTGAACCCCCGGGACAGGGACCCCCAAGGCGAGCAGTACTTC	CASSLNPRDRDPQGEQYF
TRBD2	TRBV4-1	TRBJ2-1	once	TGCGCCAGCAGCCAAGACCGGGGGGTGATTGAGCAGTTCTTC	CASSQDRGVIEQFF
NA	TRBV7-3	TRBJ1-1	NA	TGTGCCAGCAGCCTCGGGACGGGAGGGAACACTGAAGCTTTCTTT	CASSLGTGGNTEAFF
NA	TRBV10-3	TRBJ2-7	few	TGTGCCATCCCCGCCAGCCCGCACCAGTACTTC	CAIPASPHQYF
NA	TRBV7-9	TRBJ2-1	NA	TGTGCCAGCAGCTTAAGTCCTACCTACAATGAGCAGTTCTTC	CASSLSPTYNEQFF
TRBD1	TRBV6-5	TRBJ2-7	NA	TGTGCCAGCAGTTTTGGACAGGGACCCTACGAGCAGTACTTC	CASSFGQGPYEQYF
NA	TRBV7-6	TRBJ2-2	NA	TGTGCCAGCCGCGGGGACGGCGGGGAGCTGTTTTTT	CASRGDGGELFF
TRBD1	TRBV10-1	TRBJ2-7	NA	TGCGCCAGCAGTGAGCCCGGACAGGCGCTCGAGCAGTACTTC	CASSEPGQALEQYF
NA	TRBV7-2	TRBJ1-5	once	TGTGCCAGCAGCTTAGTGTTGGAGGATCAGCCCCAGCATTTT	CASSLVLEDQPQHF
NA	TRBV4-3	TRBJ1-4	NA	TGCGCCAGCAGCCAAGATGGTGGGGGGAATGAAAAACTGTTTTTT	CASSQDGGGNEKLFF
NA	TRBV6-1	TRBJ1-2	few	TGTGCCAGCAGTGACAGGAGATCCCCCGTTACAAACTATGGCTACACCTTC	CASSDRRSPVTNYGYTF
NA	TRBV5-6	TRBJ1-5	NA	TGTGCCAGCAGCTCCCGGCCACTCCTGGGTCAGCCCCAGCATTTT	CASSSRPLLGQPQHF
NA	TRBV7-2	TRBJ2-1	NA	TGTGCCAGCAGCCCCCTAGGAGTAGGGAACTCCTACAATGAGCAGTTCTTC	CASSPLGVGNSYNEQFF
TRBD1	TRBV6-7	TRBJ1-2	NA	TGTGCCAGCAGTTACTGCCCGTGGGACAGGGGGGATTCTAACTATGGCTACACCTTC	CASSYCPWDRGDSNYGYTF
NA	TRBV5-1	TRBJ1-1	NA	TGCGCCAGCAGCTTGAGGGGGGAAGCTTTCTTT	CASSLRGEAFF
TRBD2	TRBV6-4	TRBJ2-5	once	TGTGCCAGCAGTGACTCGACTAGCGGGGGGGAGACCCAGTACTTC	CASSDSTSGGETQYF
TRBD1	TRBV10-3	TRBJ2-7	once	TGTGCCATCAGTGACCGGGGACAGGTCCCCCAAAGGGGCGAGCAGTACTTC	CAISDRGQVPQRGEQYF
NA	TRBV29-1	TRBJ2-1	NA	TGCAGCGTCCCGGTCGGAGAGCAGTTCTTC	CSVPVGEQFF
NA	TRBV5-1	TRBJ2-3	NA	TGCGCCAGCAGCTCGTACAGGGCGGATAGCACAGATACGCAGTATTTT	CASSSYRADSTDTQYF
NA	TRBV14	TRBJ2-7	NA	TGTGCCAGCAGCCGCACCGGACAGAGCTACGAGCAGTACTTC	CASSRTGQSYEQYF
TRBD1	TRBV6-5	TRBJ1-1	NA	TGTGCCAGCAGTTACGGTCCCACAGGGGCTGAAGCTTTCTTT	CASSYGPTGAEAFF
TRBD1	TRBV5-5	TRBJ2-7	NA	TGTGCCAGCAGCGGACAGGGCTACGAGCAGTACTTC	CASSGQGYEQYF
TRBD2	TRBV5-1	TRBJ2-1	NA	TGCGCCAGCAGCAAAATCGGGACTAGCGGGGGAGAAGAGCAGTTCTTC	CASSKIGTSGGEEQFF
NA	TRBV4-1	TRBJ1-2	NA	TGCGCCAGCAGCCAAGTCGGTTTGGGGTACTATGGCTACACCTTC	CASSQVGLGYYGYTF
TRBD1	TRBV4-1	TRBJ1-5	NA	TGCGCCAGCAGGGAGGACAGGGGGACCCATCAGCCCCAGCATTTT	CASREDRGTHQPQHF
TRBD1	TRBV19	TRBJ2-7	once	TGTGCCAGTAGTCCCAGGACAGGGGACCGCTACGAGCAGTACTTC	CASSPRTGDRYEQYF